A single sample gave rise to the 20 T cell receptor beta chains below, sequenced in a study of human T cells and chemical hapten exposure. Each CDR3 protein is one row after TCRdb ran MiXCR on the RACE reads. The sample shows fewer than 100,000 distinct CDR3 sequences, about an eighth of them seen only once. Time point reported: patch test 1, 2 weeks after DPC sensitization. The treatment denotes: therapeutic diphenylcyclopropenone sensitization with weekly scalp DPC. The specimen comprised whole blood, sampled in connection with sensitization to the hapten diphenylcyclopropenone (DPC). The receptors derive from a woman aged 55 to 70 with alopecia areata. Some clones in this sample may be carry-over from other donors' samples.

This clonotype turned up a few times. The chain is built from TRBV18 and TRBJ2-7, with a weak D call TRBD1 (6 bases). The CDR3 contains 14 residues. CDR1 and CDR2 (germline): KGHSH, LQKENI. V lost 3 bases, J lost 6 bases, and 15 bases lay in between. The CDR3 region is CASSPVQGSGEQYF. The CDR3 DNA reads TGTGCCAGCTCACCGGTACAGGGTAGTGGCGAGCAGTACTTC.

CDR3 loop: CASSLGLAVSTDTQYF. The CDR3 nucleotides read TGTGCCAGCAGCTTAGGACTAGCGGTTAGCACAGATACGCAGTATTTT. The chain links TRBV7-6 to TRBJ2-3; 9 nucleotides match TRBD2. Trimming cost V 1 base and J 0 bases; bases outside gene matches: 2. The V gene's germline CDR1 is SGHVS and CDR2 FNYEAQ. This CDR3 is 16 amino acids long.

This clonotype was counted ten times or more. V usage is TRBV7-6 and J usage is TRBJ1-3; a possible D gene is TRBD1 (6 bases). This CDR3 contains 16 residues. Germline-derived CDR1 and CDR2 are SGHVS and FNYEAQ. The V gene lost 5 bases and the J gene lost 0 bases, with 14 bases spanning the gap. The CDR3 coding sequence is TGTGCCAGCAGCGTCAACACAGGGTACTCTGGAAACACCATATATTTT. This sequence encodes CASSVNTGYSGNTIYF.

In its sample, this clonotype was seen a few times. A read error may produce the germline difference seen at one junction end. V and J are TRBV7-9 and TRBJ1-6, with D possibly TRBD1 on 5 matching bases. The germline V gene encodes CDR1 SEHNR and CDR2 FQNEAQ (reference sequence). There are 14 residues in the CDR3. CDR3 protein: CASNQGDYSSPLHF. The CDR3 DNA reads as TGTGCCAGCAACCAAGGGGATTATAGTTCACCCCTCCACTTT.

The V call is TRBV18, the J call TRBJ1-1; no definite D call. Germline V gene lookup returns CDR1 KGHSH and CDR2 LQKENI. Trimming pared 1 base from V and 4 bases from J, leaving 4 bases between. The CDR3 consists of 12 residues. The CDR3 region is CASSPHVTEAFF. In DNA, the CDR3 is TGTGCCAGCTCACCACATGTCACTGAAGCTTTCTTT.

This clonotype was seen many times. The chain's CDR3 is CASSQQGAEANVLTF. The CDR3 DNA reads as TGTGCCAGCAGCCAACAGGGGGCTGAGGCCAACGTCCTGACTTTC. V and J are TRBV4-2 and TRBJ2-6; 8 nucleotides line up with TRBD1. The CDR3 sequence is 15 residues long. With V trimmed by 2 bases and J by 6 bases, 3 bases remained unmatched. Germline-derived CDR1 and CDR2 are LGHNA and YNFKEQ.

Only a few counts were recorded for this clonotype. V usage is TRBV5-1 and J usage is TRBJ2-7, with unresolved D. V gave up 2 bases and J gave up 2 bases, with 14 bases separating them. Germline lookup yields CDR1 SGHRS and CDR2 YFSETQ. This CDR3 spans 15 amino acids. CDR3 nucleotide sequence: TGCGCCAGCAGCTTACCGGAGACTTCGACCTACGAGCAGTACTTC. Translation gives CASSLPETSTYEQYF.

This clonotype came up a few times. The CDR3 region is CASSTSMNTEAFF. Written as DNA, the CDR3 is TGTGCCAGCAGTACCAGCATGAACACTGAAGCTTTCTTT. J is TRBJ1-1 and V is TRBV6-5, with D hard to call. The CDR3 totals 13 residues. Between the trimmed V and J ends, which lost 5 bases and 0 bases, there was a span of 7 bases. Germline V gene sequence: CDR1 MNHEY, CDR2 SVGAGI.

In its sample, this clonotype was seen a few times. V usage is TRBV20-1 and J usage is TRBJ1-1, with 8 bases that match TRBD1. The V gene's germline CDR1 is DFQATT and CDR2 SNEGSKA (reference sequence). This CDR3 is built from 16 residues. The V and J ends lost 1 base and 0 bases, in that order; junction bases with no gene match: 7. CDR3 in amino acids: CSARALGQGMNTEAFF. Written as DNA, the CDR3 is TGCAGTGCTAGAGCTCTCGGACAGGGAATGAACACTGAAGCTTTCTTT.

This chain joins TRBV18 and TRBJ1-4; 7 bases match TRBD1. The V segment lost 6 bases and the J segment 0 bases; nucleotides outside the gene matches: 10. This CDR3 region has 17 residues. Germline CDR1 reads KGHSH; CDR2 reads LQKENI. CDR3 in amino acids: CASSPVTGDATNEKLFF. The CDR3 DNA reads as TGTGCCAGCTCGCCAGTCACAGGGGATGCAACTAATGAAAAACTGTTTTTT.

This clonotype has ten or more counts. The chain combines TRBV5-5 with TRBJ2-7; the match to TRBD1 covers 8 bases. Germline CDR1 reads SGHKS; CDR2 reads YYEKEE (reference sequence). The CDR3 extends over 14 amino acids. V was clipped by 4 bases and J by 5 bases; unmatched bases: 8. CDR3 residues: CASSPRTGTDEQYF. CDR3 DNA: TGTGCCAGCAGCCCCCGGACAGGGACAGACGAGCAGTACTTC.

This clonotype was recorded many times. CDR3 DNA: TGTGCCAGCAGCTCCTACAGGGTCTCGTGTCGAGGCTACACCTTC. This gives the protein CASSSYRVSCRGYTF. The chain combines TRBV21-1 with TRBJ1-2; the table's D call, TRBD1, was not checked against the DNA. TRBV21-1 is listed as a pseudogene. This CDR3 region has 15 residues.

This clonotype was seen at least ten times. V gene TRBV7-9 combines with J gene TRBJ2-3; D gene unclear. The CDR3 has 12 amino acids. Per germline, CDR1 SEHNR and CDR2 FQNEAQ (reference sequence). V gave up 4 bases and J gave up 5 bases, with 7 bases separating them. The CDR3 DNA is TGTGCCAGCAGCTATTTGGAAGATACGCAGTATTTT. Translating gives CASSYLEDTQYF. Full variable domain (outside the CDR3, taken from reference TRBV7-9 and TRBJ2-3): DTGVSQNPRHKITKRGQNVTFRCDPISEHNRLYWYRQTLGQGPEFLTYFQNEAQLEKSRLLSDRFSAERPKGSFSTLEIQRTEQGDSAMYLCASSYLEDTQYFGPGTRLTVL.

This clonotype was counted only a few times. The chain uses TRBV11-1 and TRBJ1-2, with D unresolved. V was pared by 3 bases and J by 4 bases, with 12 bases between. This CDR3 has 14 residues. The V gene's germline CDR1 is SGHAT and CDR2 FQDESV (reference sequence). CDR3 bases: TGTGCCAGCAGCTTCACAGAAACCTCCTATGGCTACACCTTC. Its protein is CASSFTETSYGYTF.

Written as DNA, the CDR3 is TGTGCCAGCAGCCGAGATCCGGGACAGGACTGGCCGCGCACCTTC. Translated: CASSRDPGQDWPRTF. The chain couples TRBV3-1 to TRBJ1-2; 8 bases align to TRBD1. This CDR3 has 15 amino acids. Germline V gives CDR1 LGHDT, CDR2 YNNKEL (reference sequence). After removal of 4 bases from V and 13 bases from J, the junction contained 17 bases not matched to a gene. The full variable domain, its missing parts supplied by reference TRBV3-1 and TRBJ1-2, is DTAVSQTPKYLVTQMGNDKSIKCEQNLGHDTMYWYKQDSKKFLKIMFSYNNKELIINETVPNRFSPKSPDKAHLNLHINSLELGDSAVYFCASSRDPGQDWPRTFGSGTRLTVV.

This clonotype was seen only a few times. The chain is built from TRBV12-3 or TRBV12-4 and TRBJ1-1, with unresolved D. Trimming cost V 2 bases and J 1 base, with 8 bases left between them. This CDR3 contains 14 residues. In DNA form, the CDR3 reads TGTGCCAGCAGTTTACGGTCCGAGAACACTGAAGCTTTCTTT. It encodes CASSLRSENTEAFF.

The CDR3 reads CASSQILAYSYEQYF. DNA for the CDR3: TGTGCCAGCAGCCAAATACTAGCCTACTCCTACGAGCAGTACTTC. V usage is TRBV12-3 or TRBV12-4 and J usage is TRBJ2-7; perhaps TRBD2 as D (6 bases). V was cut by 6 bases and J by 0 bases, with 15 bases left in between. This CDR3 is 15 amino acids long.

The V gene is TRBV2, the J gene TRBJ1-1; D not resolved. Trimming shortened V by 2 bases and J by 6 bases, and 4 bases separated the two germline ends. Germline-derived CDR1 and CDR2 are SNHLY and FYNNEI. The CDR3 sequence is 11 residues long. In DNA, the CDR3 is TGTGCCAGCAGTGAAATATCTGAAGCTTTCTTT. It codes for CASSEISEAFF.

The table lists this clonotype with many counts. The chain couples TRBV7-3 to TRBJ1-3; the D gene is possibly TRBD1 (5 bases). The CDR3 has 15 residues. Deletions cut 3 bases from V and 2 bases from J, with 11 bases between. Germline V lookup: CDR1 SGHTA, CDR2 FQGTGA. The CDR3 is CASSLQGLAGNTIYF. CDR3 nucleotide sequence: TGTGCCAGCAGCTTGCAGGGTTTGGCTGGAAACACCATATATTTT.

DNA of the CDR3: TGTGCCAGCAGCCAGGATATGGGACACGCGCCCCTGTTTTTT. This translates into CASSQDMGHAPLFF. This chain links TRBV3-1 with TRBJ1-4; possibly TRBD1 for D (6 bases). Germline lookup yields CDR1 LGHDT and CDR2 YNNKEL (reference sequence). The V and J ends lost 3 bases and 14 bases respectively, with 19 bases between them. The CDR3 is 14 amino acids.